These T cell receptor beta chains were read from a single sample in a study of shared clonotypes between healthy human individuals. Measured with immunoSEQ multiplex PCR; TCRdb has only the in-frame clones, and not every one. Counted here are roughly 2.2 million clones, 85% to 95% occurring once; the ten biggest clones make up about 0.36%. Sequencing was performed on naive CD4+ T cells from PBMCs. The receptors stem from a man aged 18 to 29 in good health. Some clones in this sample may be carry-over from other donors' samples. The CDR3 runs from the conserved cysteine through the conserved F or W. D genes are given only for firm matches. For some rows the clone size is stated as once, few or many, or as a class when expanded; others skip it.

CDR3: CASRHPLAVNTGELFF
DNA: TGTGCCAGCAGGCACCCTCTAGCGGTGAACACCGGGGAGCTGTTTTTT
D: TRBD2
V: TRBV27
J: TRBJ2-2
size: NA

CDR3: CASSEWGARSQPQHF
DNA: TGTGCCAGCAGTGAATGGGGGGCGCGCAGTCAGCCCCAGCATTTT
D: NA
V: TRBV6-1
J: TRBJ1-5
size: NA

CDR3: CASSFWTSGRGLQSDEQFF
DNA: TGTGCCAGCAGCTTCTGGACTAGCGGGAGAGGTCTGCAATCCGATGAGCAGTTCTTC
D: TRBD2
V: TRBV7-2
J: TRBJ2-1
size: NA

CDR3: CASSPDRGAYGTQYF
DNA: TGTGCCAGCAGCCCGGACAGGGGGGCCTATGGGACCCAGTACTTC
D: TRBD1
V: TRBV11-3
J: TRBJ2-5
size: NA

CDR3: CASSPTSGRDTQYF
DNA: TGTGCCAGCAGTCCGACTAGCGGGAGGGATACGCAGTATTTT
D: TRBD2
V: TRBV28
J: TRBJ2-3
size: NA

CDR3: CASSTDRGPPYEQYF
DNA: TGTGCCAGCAGCACGGACAGGGGGCCTCCCTACGAGCAGTACTTC
D: TRBD1
V: TRBV7-3
J: TRBJ2-7
size: NA

CDR3: CASRPFGAGGYNEQFF
DNA: TGTGCCAGCAGACCCTTCGGGGCGGGAGGGTACAATGAGCAGTTCTTC
D: TRBD2
V: TRBV27
J: TRBJ2-1
size: NA

CDR3: CASSYSTRAKQYF
DNA: TGTGCCAGCAGTTACTCGACAAGGGCCAAGCAGTACTTC
D: NA
V: TRBV6-5
J: TRBJ2-7
size: once

CDR3: CASGPHSRLGARYEQYF
DNA: TGTGCTAGTGGTCCTCACAGCAGGCTGGGGGCGAGGTACGAGCAGTACTTC
D: NA
V: TRBV12-5
J: TRBJ2-7
size: NA

CDR3: CASSGDPDFKGETGELFF
DNA: TGTGCCAGCAGTGGGGACCCCGACTTTAAGGGAGAAACCGGGGAGCTGTTTTTT
D: NA
V: TRBV25-1
J: TRBJ2-2
size: once

CDR3: CASSAGGPYQPQHF
DNA: TGTGCCAGCAGTGCGGGGGGGCCCTATCAGCCCCAGCATTTT
D: NA
V: TRBV2
J: TRBJ1-5
size: NA

CDR3: CASSSPKPGSNQPQHF
DNA: TGCGCCAGCAGCTCCCCAAAACCGGGCAGTAATCAGCCCCAGCATTTT
D: NA
V: TRBV5-1
J: TRBJ1-5
size: once

CDR3: CASSSHIAGAFRNEQFF
DNA: TGTGCCAGCAGCTCCCACATAGCGGGAGCATTTAGGAATGAGCAGTTCTTC
D: NA
V: TRBV21-1
J: TRBJ2-1
size: NA

CDR3: CASSVAAAKETQYF
DNA: TGTGCCAGCAGTGTAGCGGCAGCGAAAGAGACCCAGTACTTC
D: NA
V: TRBV2
J: TRBJ2-5
size: NA

CDR3: CASSTGTGYEKLFF
DNA: TGTGCCAGCTCAACGGGGACAGGGTATGAAAAACTGTTTTTT
D: TRBD1
V: TRBV7-8
J: TRBJ1-4
size: NA

CDR3: CASSHRGKTGQPAATDTQYF
DNA: TGCGCCAGCAGCCACCGCGGAAAAACGGGACAGCCAGCCGCCACAGATACGCAGTATTTT
D: TRBD1
V: TRBV4-3
J: TRBJ2-3
size: NA

CDR3: CASRPDAYEQYF
DNA: TGTGCCAGCAGACCCGACGCCTACGAGCAGTACTTC
D: NA
V: TRBV28
J: TRBJ2-7
size: NA

CDR3: CASSLVLGGLTDTQYF
DNA: TGTGCCAGCAGCTTAGTTTTGGGGGGGCTGACAGATACGCAGTATTTT
D: NA
V: TRBV7-2
J: TRBJ2-3
size: NA

CDR3: CASSFGTPNEKLFF
DNA: TGTGCCAGCAGTTTCGGGACACCGAATGAAAAACTGTTTTTT
D: NA
V: TRBV27
J: TRBJ1-4
size: NA

CDR3: CASSADRFSYEQYF
DNA: TGTGCCAGCAGTGCAGACAGGTTTTCCTACGAGCAGTACTTC
D: NA
V: TRBV6-1
J: TRBJ2-7
size: once